These 22 T cell receptor beta chains share one sample of origin, sequenced in a study of blood T cell repertoires in COVID-19. Profiled with immunoSEQ multiplex PCR; TCRdb holds only in-frame clones, not every one. The data hold fewer than 250,000 clones, with 84% observed a single time. Sequencing input: peripheral blood. The source is a man between 45 and 60 years old with acute or convalescent COVID-19.

The table lists this clone with a few counts. This chain joins TRBV7-9 and TRBJ2-2; TRBD2 is a possible D gene (6 bases). Looked up from germline, CDR1 is SEHNR and CDR2 is FQNEAQ (reference sequence). The CDR3 runs 14 residues. Trimming left V 5 bases short and J 6 bases short, with 13 bases between. This CDR3 is CASSGRWESGELFF. CDR3 nucleotide sequence: TGTGCCAGCAGCGGGAGGTGGGAGTCCGGGGAGCTGTTTTTT.

This clone was seen only a few times. The chain links TRBV7-8 to TRBJ2-4; tentative D call: TRBD1 (5 bases). The CDR3 is 15 amino acids. The V end lost 5 bases, the J end lost 5 bases, and 16 bases lay between the germline ends. Germline loops: CDR1 SGHVS, CDR2 FQNEAQ. Here the CDR3 reads CASSPGWGGENIQYF. In nucleotides, the CDR3 is TGTGCCAGCAGCCCGGGCTGGGGCGGCGAAAACATTCAGTACTTC.

The CDR3 region has the DNA TGTGCCAGCAGTCCGAACGACAGGGTCTACGAGCAGTACTTC. Its translation is CASSPNDRVYEQYF. The genes are TRBV6-5 and TRBJ2-7; 7 bases map to TRBD1. Losses at the gene ends were 5 bases for V and 3 bases for J; bases not matched to a gene: 7. Germline CDR1 is MNHEY and CDR2 is SVGAGI. The length of the CDR3 is 14 residues.

As to this clone: The sample contains more than one DNA sequence encoding this CDR3. This sequence joins TRBV5-1 and TRBJ1-3, with D perhaps TRBD1 (5 bases). V lost 1 base and J 0 bases, leaving 8 bases between the germline ends. Germline CDR1 is SGHRS and CDR2 is YFSETQ. CDR3 length equals 15 residues. The CDR3 here is CASSLQGTSGNTIYF. The CDR3 coding sequence is TGCGCCAGCAGCTTGCAGGGAACCTCTGGAAACACCATATATTTT.

The chain links TRBV12-2 to TRBJ2-2; the table names TRBD1, a call not compared with the DNA. TRBV12-2 constitutes a pseudogene. There are 18 residues in the CDR3. CDR3 nucleotide sequence: TGTGCAAGTCGCTTAGCGAGATTACAGGGGGCGCAGACCGGGGAGCTGTTTTTT. Protein: CASRLARLQGAQTGELFF.

This clone was seen a handful of times. The CDR3 DNA reads as TGCGCCAGCAGCTTGGGACTCGGTAGCTACACCTTC. Translation: CASSLGLGSYTF. The gene calls are TRBV5-1 and TRBJ1-2, with D unresolved. The ends were cut back, 0 bases at V and 9 bases at J, with 9 bases in the middle. CDR1 and CDR2 from the germline V gene are SGHRS and YFSETQ. There are 12 residues in the CDR3.

Details on this clone: One end of the junction fails to match germline, which may point to a read error. V and J are TRBV7-7 and TRBJ2-2; TRBD1 matches 10 bases. Germline V gene sequence: CDR1 SSHAT, CDR2 FNYEAQ (reference sequence). CDR3 length: 17 amino acids. The CDR3 is CASSRGTGALGTGELFF. The CDR3 DNA reads TGTGCTAGCAGCCGCGGGACAGGGGCTTTGGGGACCGGGGAGCTGTTTTTT.

V and J are TRBV9 and TRBJ2-3; D gene uncertain. CDR3 size: 15 residues. Germline-derived CDR1 and CDR2 are SGDLS and YYNGEE. Trimming removed 0 bases from V and 3 bases from J, with 11 bases in between. The CDR3 bases are TGTGCCAGCAGCGTAGGGCCTTCAAGTACAGATACGCAGTATTTT. Amino acid sequence: CASSVGPSSTDTQYF.

The chain combines TRBV18 with TRBJ2-7; unclear D gene. Trimming took 3 bases from V and 2 from J, leaving 11 bases between them. Germline V gene data show CDR1 as KGHSH and CDR2 as LQKENI. This CDR3 has 14 residues. The CDR3 nucleotides are TGTGCCAGCTCACCTCTGAGTGAAGCCTACGAGCAGTACTTC. Translating it yields CASSPLSEAYEQYF.

The CDR3 protein is CASSLGLGGWHNEQFF. CDR3 DNA sequence: TGTGCCAGCAGCTTAGGGCTCGGGGGGTGGCACAATGAGCAGTTCTTC. This rearrangement joins TRBV7-8 to TRBJ2-1; the match to TRBD2 covers 7 bases. The V gene's germline CDR1 is SGHVS and CDR2 FQNEAQ. The ends lost 1 base at V and 5 bases at J; junction bases unmatched: 8. The CDR3 extends over 16 amino acids.

This clone was counted once. The rearrangement links TRBV6-1 to TRBJ2-3, with 8 bases that match TRBD2. Germline-derived CDR1 and CDR2 are MNHNS and SASEGT. This CDR3 has 16 residues. J was trimmed by 5 bases and V by 4 bases; bases with no gene match: 11. The CDR3: CASSVTSGAHGDTQYF. The CDR3 nucleotides read TGTGCCAGCAGTGTTACTAGCGGAGCGCATGGAGATACGCAGTATTTT.

The rearrangement uses TRBV28 and TRBJ2-7; no definite D call. Germline CDR1 MDHEN, CDR2 SYDVKM. There are 15 residues in the CDR3. The V gene lost 3 bases and the J gene lost 5 bases, with 17 bases spanning the gap. CDR3 nucleotide sequence: TGTGCCAGCAGTTTTGAGACAACCAAGTCCCACGAGCAGTACTTC. It is translated as CASSFETTKSHEQYF.

V is TRBV3-1 (or the pseudogene TRBV3-2) and J is TRBJ1-2; 7 bases are shared with TRBD1. V was pared by 0 bases and J by 8 bases, with 6 bases of the junction left unmatched. The CDR3 runs 14 residues. The V gene's germline CDR1 is LGHDT and CDR2 YNNKEL (reference sequence). CDR3 sequence reads: CASSQEGTVRGYTF. CDR3 in DNA: TGTGCCAGCAGCCAAGAAGGGACAGTCCGGGGCTACACCTTC.

In its sample, this clone was seen a few times. The V call is TRBV30, the J call TRBJ1-5, with TRBD1 matching 7 bases. With V trimmed by 1 base and J by 2 bases, 11 bases remained unmatched. In germline, CDR1 is GTSNPN, CDR2 SVGIG (reference sequence). The CDR3 is made up of 17 amino acids. For the CDR3, the DNA is TGTGCCTGGAGTGCCCGTTACAGGGGTAAAGGCAATCAGCCCCAGCATTTT. As protein: CAWSARYRGKGNQPQHF.

This clone came up once. CDR3 sequence (DNA): TGCGCCAGCGAAGGACAGGGAGGGACTGAAGCTTTCTTT. Translated, it gives CASEGQGGTEAFF. The rearrangement joins TRBV5-1 to TRBJ1-1; 8 bases match TRBD1. The CDR3 spans 13 residues. Germline trimming cut 7 bases from V and 5 bases from J; bases unmatched to any gene: 7. Germline V gene data show CDR1 as SGHRS and CDR2 as YFSETQ. The entire variable domain, with the rest obtained from reference TRBV5-1 and TRBJ1-1, is as follows: KAGVTQTPRYLIKTRGQQVTLSCSPISGHRSVSWYQQTPGQGLQFLFEYFSETQRNKGNFPGRFSGRQFSNSRSEMNVSTLELGDSALYLCASEGQGGTEAFFGQGTRLTVV.

The gene calls are TRBV2 and TRBJ1-2; D uncertain. The CDR3 spans 13 residues. The germline V gene has CDR1 SNHLY and CDR2 FYNNEI. The germline V and J ends were trimmed by 1 base and 3 bases, with 6 bases remaining between them. The CDR3 protein is CASSEDSYYGYTF. CDR3 bases: TGTGCCAGCAGTGAAGATAGCTACTATGGCTACACCTTC.

This chain uses TRBV10-1 with TRBJ2-1; the match to TRBD1 covers 8 bases. With 2 bases clipped from V and 7 bases from J, the junction kept 4 bases outside the gene matches. The CDR3 has 14 residues. CDR1 and CDR2 from the germline V gene are WNHNN and SYGVQD (reference sequence). CDR3 amino acids: CASSEGQGFNEQFF. The CDR3 nucleotides are TGCGCCAGCAGTGAGGGACAGGGATTTAATGAGCAGTTCTTC.

V and J are TRBV12-5 and TRBJ1-5; D perhaps matches TRBD1 (5 bases). The CDR3 contains 15 residues. Trimming pared 7 bases from V and 4 bases from J, leaving 17 bases between. Germline CDR1 LGHNT, CDR2 FRNRAP. This CDR3 is CASARIGEGNQPQHF. In nucleotides, the CDR3 is TGTGCTAGTGCCAGGATAGGGGAGGGAAATCAGCCCCAGCATTTT.

This rearrangement joins TRBV28 to TRBJ1-6; D gene ambiguous. Germline V gene data show CDR1 as MDHEN and CDR2 as SYDVKM. The CDR3 has 16 residues. V was pared by 3 bases and J by 0 bases, with 9 bases between. The CDR3 DNA is TGTGCCAGCAGTTTGGCAGCGGACTCCTATAATTCACCCCTCCACTTT. It codes for CASSLAADSYNSPLHF.

The V call is TRBV5-1, the J call TRBJ1-3; perhaps TRBD1 as D (5 bases). Trimming shortened V by 0 bases and J by 8 bases, and 12 bases separated the two germline ends. From germline, CDR1 is SGHRS and CDR2 YFSETQ. The CDR3 totals 14 residues. The CDR3 bases are TGCGCCAGCAGCTTGGAGGGGTATCTGGACACCATATATTTT. It encodes CASSLEGYLDTIYF.

This clone was detected once. V is TRBV6-5 and J is TRBJ2-5; D unclear. This CDR3 has 13 residues. The V end lost 7 bases, the J end lost 2 bases, and 11 bases lay between the germline ends. Germline lookup yields CDR1 MNHEY and CDR2 SVGAGI. Written as DNA, the CDR3 is TGTGCCAGCACCACGACGGGTCAAGAGACCCAGTACTTC. Encoded protein: CASTTTGQETQYF.

CDR3 bases: TGTGCCAGCAGCTTAGGTGACTGGGAGCAGTACTTC. Its protein is CASSLGDWEQYF. This chain connects TRBV7-8 to TRBJ2-7; D remains unclear. The V end lost 1 base, the J end lost 7 bases, and 8 bases lay between the germline ends. CDR3 length: 12 amino acids. CDR1 and CDR2 (germline): SGHVS, FQNEAQ.